A selection of T cell receptor beta chains follows, all from one sample in a study of response to subunit inactivated influenza vaccine. Each CDR3 protein is one row after TCRdb ran MiXCR on the RT-PCR reads. The sample contains approximately 700,000 distinct CDR3 sequences, approximately 15% of which appear only once. The source material was PBMCs from blood, sampled roughly 12 days after vaccination. These TCRs come from a man in his fifties or sixties who received an inactivated influenza vaccine. CDR3s include the opening cysteine and the closing phenylalanine or tryptophan. Each record gives: CDR3 length, D gene, V gene, clone size, J gene, CDR3 protein, CDR3 DNA. D genes are given only for firm matches. Clone size is not always given. Where it is, it says once, few, many or a class for expanded clones.

length: 14; D: TRBD1; V: TRBV15; size: few; J: TRBJ2-7; CDR3: CATSPNIRGHEQYF; DNA: TGTGCCACCAGCCCTAATATAAGGGGGCACGAGCAGTACTTC
length: 12; D: NA; V: TRBV11-2; size: few; J: TRBJ2-3; CDR3: CASSLDSPRQYF; DNA: TGTGCCAGCAGCTTAGACTCGCCGCGACAGTATTTT
length: 14; D: TRBD1; V: TRBV29-1; size: few; J: TRBJ1-1; CDR3: CSVVIGTASTEAFF; DNA: TGCAGCGTTGTTATCGGGACAGCCTCCACTGAAGCTTTCTTT
length: 17; D: TRBD1; V: TRBV4-2; size: few; J: TRBJ2-2; CDR3: CASSQDRARGRDRELFF; DNA: TGTGCCAGCAGCCAAGATCGGGCCAGGGGGCGCGACCGGGAGCTGTTTTTT
length: 15; D: NA; V: TRBV18; size: NA; J: TRBJ2-1; CDR3: CASSEAKDISNEQFF; DNA: TGTGCCAGCTCAGAGGCTAAGGACATCTCCAATGAGCAGTTCTTC
length: 16; D: NA; V: TRBV4-1; size: few; J: TRBJ1-4; CDR3: CASSQEPELGNEKLFF; DNA: TGCGCCAGCAGCCAAGAGCCGGAGCTCGGTAATGAAAAACTGTTTTTT
length: 14; D: NA; V: TRBV6-2/TRBV6-3; size: NA; J: TRBJ2-4; CDR3: CASSYRPPKNIQYF; DNA: TGTGCCAGCAGTTACAGACCCCCCAAAAACATTCAGTACTTC
length: 17; D: NA; V: TRBV5-1; size: NA; J: TRBJ2-1; CDR3: CASSLASTSRGYNEQFF; DNA: TGCGCCAGCAGCTTGGCATCTACGTCCAGAGGGTACAATGAGCAGTTCTTC
length: 13; D: NA; V: TRBV7-2; size: many; J: TRBJ2-5; CDR3: CASSFGLGETQYF; DNA: TGTGCCAGCAGCTTCGGACTTGGGGAGACCCAGTACTTC
length: 15; D: TRBD2; V: TRBV19; size: NA; J: TRBJ2-6; CDR3: CASSSVAGGANVLTF; DNA: TGTGCCAGTAGTTCTGTAGCGGGCGGGGCCAACGTCCTGACTTTC
length: 15; D: NA; V: TRBV12-3/TRBV12-4; size: few; J: TRBJ2-3; CDR3: CASSLAGPDTDTQYF; DNA: TGTGCCAGCAGTTTAGCCGGACCAGACACAGATACGCAGTATTTT
length: 14; D: TRBD2; V: TRBV28; size: NA; J: TRBJ2-7; CDR3: CASKGTSGLYEQYF; DNA: TGTGCCAGCAAAGGGACTAGCGGATTATACGAGCAGTACTTC
length: 15; D: NA; V: TRBV12-3/TRBV12-4; size: NA; J: TRBJ2-7; CDR3: CASSFPHVGTYEQYF; DNA: TGTGCCAGCAGTTTCCCCCACGTTGGGACCTACGAGCAGTACTTC
length: 16; D: NA; V: TRBV7-2; size: few; J: TRBJ2-2; CDR3: CASSRVGGFYTGELFF; DNA: TGTGCCAGCAGCAGGGTGGGGGGATTTTACACCGGGGAGCTGTTTTTT
length: 14; D: NA; V: TRBV27; size: few; J: TRBJ2-5; CDR3: CASSLQGRRETQYF; DNA: TGTGCCAGCAGTCTCCAGGGACGGAGAGAGACCCAGTACTTC
length: 13; D: NA; V: TRBV11-2; size: few; J: TRBJ2-3; CDR3: CASSYRRADTQYF; DNA: TGTGCCAGCAGCTACCGTCGGGCGGATACGCAGTATTTT